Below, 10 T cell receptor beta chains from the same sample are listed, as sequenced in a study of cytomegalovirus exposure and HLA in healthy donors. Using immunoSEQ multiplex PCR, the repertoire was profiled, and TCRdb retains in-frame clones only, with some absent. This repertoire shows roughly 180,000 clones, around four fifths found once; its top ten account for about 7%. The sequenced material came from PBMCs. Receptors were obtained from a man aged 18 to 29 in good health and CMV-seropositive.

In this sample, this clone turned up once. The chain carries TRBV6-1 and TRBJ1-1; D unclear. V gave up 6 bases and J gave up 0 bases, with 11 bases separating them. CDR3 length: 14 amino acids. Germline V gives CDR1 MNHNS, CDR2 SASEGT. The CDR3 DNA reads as TGTGCCAGCAGGAGGGAACATTTGAACACTGAAGCTTTCTTT. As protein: CASRREHLNTEAFF.

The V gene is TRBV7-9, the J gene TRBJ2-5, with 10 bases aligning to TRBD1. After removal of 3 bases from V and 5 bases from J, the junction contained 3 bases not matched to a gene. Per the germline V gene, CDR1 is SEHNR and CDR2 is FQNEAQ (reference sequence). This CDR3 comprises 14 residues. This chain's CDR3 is CASSLTGGPETQYF. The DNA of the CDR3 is TGTGCCAGCAGCTTGACAGGGGGCCCTGAGACCCAGTACTTC.

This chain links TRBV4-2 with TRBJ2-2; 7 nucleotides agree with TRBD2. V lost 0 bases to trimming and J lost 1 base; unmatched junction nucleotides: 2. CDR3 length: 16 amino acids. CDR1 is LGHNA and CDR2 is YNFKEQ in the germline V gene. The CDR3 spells CASSQETGGNTGELFF. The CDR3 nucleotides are TGTGCCAGCAGCCAAGAAACGGGAGGGAACACCGGGGAGCTGTTTTTT.

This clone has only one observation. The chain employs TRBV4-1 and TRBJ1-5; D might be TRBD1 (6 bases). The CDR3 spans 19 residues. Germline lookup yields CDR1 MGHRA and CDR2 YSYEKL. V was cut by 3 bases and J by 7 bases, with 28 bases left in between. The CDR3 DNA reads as TGCGCCAGCAGCCATTCACTTACGGCAACAGGGAGTTTAGAGCAGCCCCAGCATTTT. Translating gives CASSHSLTATGSLEQPQHF.

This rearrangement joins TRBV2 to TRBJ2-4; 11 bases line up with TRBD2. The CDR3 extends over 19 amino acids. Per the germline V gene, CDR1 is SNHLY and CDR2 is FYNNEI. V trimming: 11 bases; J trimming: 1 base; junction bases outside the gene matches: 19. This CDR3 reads CAAYGLLAGGEGAKNIQYF. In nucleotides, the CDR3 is TGTGCCGCCTACGGGCTATTAGCGGGAGGGGAGGGGGCCAAAAACATTCAGTACTTC.

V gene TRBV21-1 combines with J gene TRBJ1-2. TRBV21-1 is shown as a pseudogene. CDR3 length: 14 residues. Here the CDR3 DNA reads TGTGCTACCCAGGAGAGGGAACGCCCCTATGGCTACACCTTC. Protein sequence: CATQERERPYGYTF.

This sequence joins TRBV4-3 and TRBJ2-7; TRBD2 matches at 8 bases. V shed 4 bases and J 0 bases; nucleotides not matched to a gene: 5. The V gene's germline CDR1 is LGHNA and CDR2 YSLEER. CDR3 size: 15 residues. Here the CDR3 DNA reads TGCGCCAGCAGCCGTACTAGCGGAAGCTCCTACGAGCAGTACTTC. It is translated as CASSRTSGSSYEQYF.

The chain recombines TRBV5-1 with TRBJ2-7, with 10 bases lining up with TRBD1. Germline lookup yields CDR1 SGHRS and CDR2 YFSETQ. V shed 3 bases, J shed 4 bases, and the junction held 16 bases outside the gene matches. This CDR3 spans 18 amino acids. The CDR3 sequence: CASSSPPRDRGQGYEQYF. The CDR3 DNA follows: TGCGCCAGCAGCTCCCCACCCAGGGACAGGGGACAGGGTTACGAGCAGTACTTC.

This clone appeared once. The CDR3 protein is CASRAINEKLFF. CDR3 nucleotide sequence: TGTGCCAGCCGAGCGATTAATGAAAAACTGTTTTTT. The chain links TRBV27 to TRBJ1-4, with unresolved D. This CDR3 has 12 residues. Germline V CDR1 and CDR2: MNHEY, SMNVEV (reference sequence). Trimming took 8 bases from V and 4 from J, leaving 8 bases between them.

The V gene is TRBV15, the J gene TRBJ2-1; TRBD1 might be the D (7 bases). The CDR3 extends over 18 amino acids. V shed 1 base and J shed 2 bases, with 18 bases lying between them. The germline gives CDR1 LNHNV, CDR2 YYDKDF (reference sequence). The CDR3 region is CATSRVGGWGATYNEQFF. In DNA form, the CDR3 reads TGTGCCACCAGCAGAGTAGGGGGCTGGGGGGCGACCTACAATGAGCAGTTCTTC.